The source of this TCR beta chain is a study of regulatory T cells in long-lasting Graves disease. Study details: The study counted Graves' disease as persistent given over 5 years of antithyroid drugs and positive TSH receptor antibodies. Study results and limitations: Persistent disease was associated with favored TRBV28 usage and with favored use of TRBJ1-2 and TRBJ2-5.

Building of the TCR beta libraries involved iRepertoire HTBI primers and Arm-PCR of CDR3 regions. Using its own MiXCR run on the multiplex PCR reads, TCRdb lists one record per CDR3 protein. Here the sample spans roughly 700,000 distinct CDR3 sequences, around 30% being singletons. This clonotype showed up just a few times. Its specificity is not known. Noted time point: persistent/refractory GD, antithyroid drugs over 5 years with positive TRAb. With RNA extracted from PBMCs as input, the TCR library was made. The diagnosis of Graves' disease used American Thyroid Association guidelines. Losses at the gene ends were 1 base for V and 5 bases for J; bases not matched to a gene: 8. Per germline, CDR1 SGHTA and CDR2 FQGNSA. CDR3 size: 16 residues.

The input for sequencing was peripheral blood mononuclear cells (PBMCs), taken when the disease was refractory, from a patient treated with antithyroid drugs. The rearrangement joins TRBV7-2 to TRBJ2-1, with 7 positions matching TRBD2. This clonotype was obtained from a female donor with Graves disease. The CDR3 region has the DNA TGTGCCAGCAGCTTAGTGTCGGGAGGATGGAACAATGAGCAGTTCTTC. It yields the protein CASSLVSGGWNNEQFF.